These 8 T cell receptor beta chains were all obtained from the same sample, sequenced in a study of blood T cell repertoires in COVID-19. Profiling relied on immunoSEQ multiplex PCR, and the TCRdb table lists in-frame clones only, not all of them. The repertoire holds more than 200,000 clones, with under 95% as singletons. The sequenced sample consisted of PBMCs or T cells enriched from blood (not recorded which). The receptor source for this set is a woman under 30 who had recovered from COVID-19.

In this sample, this clone turned up many times. The chain carries TRBV6-2 or TRBV6-3 and TRBJ1-1, with D tentatively TRBD1 (6 bases). Germline lookup yields CDR1 MNHEY and CDR2 SVGEGT. CDR3 length: 15 amino acids. V lost 4 bases and J lost 6, with 18 bases in between. The chain's CDR3 is CASSSRNGEGAEAFF. CDR3 coding DNA: TGTGCCAGCAGTTCGAGGAACGGGGAGGGGGCTGAAGCTTTCTTT.

This chain joins TRBV2 and TRBJ1-2; D not certain. This CDR3 comprises 12 residues. Trimming left V 2 bases short and J 8 bases short, with 9 bases between. Germline CDR1 and CDR2: SNHLY and FYNNEI. The CDR3 reads CASSELGIGYTF. CDR3 nucleotides: TGTGCCAGCAGTGAACTCGGGATCGGCTACACCTTC.

This clone was seen a handful of times. The chain recombines TRBV28 with TRBJ1-1, with TRBD1 matching over 7 bases. The CDR3 is 13 residues long. CDR1 and CDR2 from the germline V gene are MDHEN and SYDVKM. Trimming at V came to 7 bases and at J to 4 bases, leaving 6 bases not matched to a gene. CDR3 sequence reads: CASTGTVATEAFF. For the CDR3, the DNA is TGTGCCAGCACCGGGACAGTGGCCACTGAAGCTTTCTTT.

The chain has TRBV21-1 and TRBJ1-2; the table assigns TRBD1, which was not confirmed against the DNA. TRBV21-1 is labeled a pseudogene. The CDR3 length is 13 residues. The CDR3 DNA sequence: TGTGCCAGCGGATACAGGGGAATATATGGCTACACCTTC. Its translation is CASGYRGIYGYTF.

CDR3 sequence reads: CASRHGGTGVYNEQFF. The CDR3, as DNA: TGTGCCAGCCGTCATGGGGGGACAGGGGTATACAATGAGCAGTTCTTC. V gene TRBV27 combines with J gene TRBJ2-1, with 10 bases fitting TRBD1. The CDR3 is made up of 16 amino acids. Germline trimming cut 8 bases from V and 4 bases from J; bases unmatched to any gene: 11. Germline assignment: CDR1 MNHEY and CDR2 SMNVEV (reference sequence).

The chain links TRBV19 to TRBJ2-6; D is perhaps TRBD1 (5 bases). Germline V lookup: CDR1 LNHDA, CDR2 SQIVND (reference sequence). This CDR3 is built from 15 residues. V was cut by 10 bases and J by 0 bases, with 13 bases left in between. The CDR3: CATWVGDSGANVLTF. The CDR3 bases are TGTGCCACCTGGGTAGGGGACTCTGGGGCCAACGTCCTGACTTTC.

The gene calls are TRBV11-2 and TRBJ1-5; 8 bases are a match to TRBD1. Trimming took 8 bases from V and 7 from J; bases not matched to a gene: 4. This CDR3 region has 12 residues. Germline CDR1 is SGHAT and CDR2 is FQNNGV. Written as DNA, the CDR3 is TGTGCCAGCGGACAGGGCGGCCAGCCCCAGCATTTT. Amino acid sequence: CASGQGGQPQHF.

V is TRBV7-9 and J is TRBJ2-7, with 10 bases aligning to TRBD2. This CDR3 has 16 residues. The J segment lost 5 bases and the V segment lost 4 bases, leaving 11 bases of the junction unmatched. Germline loops: CDR1 SEHNR, CDR2 FQNEAQ (reference sequence). This CDR3 reads CASSYNPGLARDEQYF. The DNA of the CDR3 is TGTGCCAGCAGCTATAATCCGGGACTAGCGCGGGACGAGCAGTACTTC.